This record looks at one TCR beta chain sequence and its context. What this receptor recognizes is not known. Base qualities are not provided; no much larger clone lies one nucleotide away. These data originate in a study of blood T cell repertoires in COVID-19 (TCRdb year 2020). Regarding the study in general: Samples from collaborators originated in the United States, Italy and Spain and spanned both the acute and convalescent phases of COVID-19. Deeply sampled blood TCRbeta repertoires from subjects exposed to, actively infected with, or recovered from COVID-19 were included in the dataset. The sample metadata nearly always contained a de-identified subject ID, COVID-19 status, age in years and sex. A freely available public database, intended as a resource for researchers studying the immune response to SARS-CoV-2, is where the repertoires were released. Where HLA class I and class II types were available, the types were taken from metadata supplied by the sample provider, not from assay-based typing. The prospective study material was composed of cDNA or gDNA derived from T cells, B-cell-depleted T cells, or PBMCs. Samples were obtained from the ongoing ImmuneRACE study (first 160 participants) and from over 1,000 subjects provided by 6 global collaborators. Overall results and qualifications from the work: How much clinical and demographic metadata was included differed by source and by participant, and the metadata was provided uncurated.

CDR1 and CDR2, looked up from the germline V gene, are KGHDR and SFDVKD. The CDR3 runs 17 amino acids, cysteine and phenylalanine included. Solely the CDR3 DNA is kept, with 51 bases framed from the first base. Deletion took 4 bases off V and 0 bases off J, with a span of 15 bases between the germline ends. The collaborating institutions used their own protocols to collect whole blood in K2EDTA tubes. Collaborator samples were shipped for TCRbeta analysis as frozen whole blood, isolated PBMCs, or DNA extracted from either sample type. TCRbeta CDR3 regions were amplified from genomic DNA by means of the immunoSEQ Assay, a bias-controlled multiplex PCR. Processing in the source paper ran as follows. The number of nucleated cells in each sample was estimated by amplification of reference gene primers within the assay. To quantify the absolute abundance of each unique TCRbeta CDR3 rearrangement, sequence reads were collapsed and filtered. For each sample, productive Simpson clonality was calculated as the square root of Simpson's diversity index across productive rearrangements. The table was pulled from immuneACCESS by TCRdb, which kept in-frame rearrangements only. Such tables lose some clones; where checked, under half of the loss comes from unresolved V genes, and the rest has no known cause. The V and J calls and the clone size are those of that table, but D and trimming were determined from the DNA. Within this sample are over 100,000 clones, with approximately 82% of them counted one time only. The ten largest clones take up 7% to 9.5% of the sample.

Sequencing was carried out using peripheral blood. The chain is assembled from TRBV24-1 and TRBJ2-4; the D region possibly corresponds to TRBD2 (5 bases align). The TCR sequence derives from a woman aged 80 or older with active or convalescent COVID-19. The DNA sequence is TGTGCCACCAGTGAAGACCCGGAGAGGGTAGCCAAAAACATTCAGTACTTC. This translates into CATSEDPERVAKNIQYF.